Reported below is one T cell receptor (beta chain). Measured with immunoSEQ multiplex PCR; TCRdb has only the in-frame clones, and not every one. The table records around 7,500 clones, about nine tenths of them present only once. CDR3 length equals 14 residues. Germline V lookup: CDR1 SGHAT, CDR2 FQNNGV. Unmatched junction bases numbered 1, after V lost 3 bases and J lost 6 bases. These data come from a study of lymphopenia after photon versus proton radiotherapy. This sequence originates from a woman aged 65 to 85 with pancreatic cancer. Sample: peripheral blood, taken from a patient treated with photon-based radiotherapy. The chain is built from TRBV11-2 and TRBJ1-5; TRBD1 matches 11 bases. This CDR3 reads CASSLGTGGQPQHF. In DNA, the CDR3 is TGTGCCAGCAGCTTGGGGACAGGGGGTCAGCCCCAGCATTTT.